The 30 T cell receptor beta chains below come from one sample, sequenced in a study of long-term antiretroviral therapy in people with HIV. It was version v3.0 of the immunoSEQ assay that was run at survey level. The protocol was immunoSEQ multiplex PCR, while the TCRdb copy is restricted to in-frame clones and leaves out a portion. The sample has approximately 28,000 clones, 85% to 90% seen once; the top ten hold almost 9%. The sequencing used unsorted PBMCs, collected 4.8 to 5 years after starting antiretroviral therapy. The receptors here all came from a middle-aged man with HIV.

The CDR3 protein is CASSQGPMNTEAFF. CDR3 nucleotides: TGTGCCAGCTCCCAGGGCCCAATGAACACTGAAGCTTTCTTT. The chain links TRBV18 to TRBJ1-1; D might be TRBD1 (5 bases). The CDR3 spans 14 residues. Trimming left V 6 bases short and J 0 bases short, with 11 bases between. From germline, CDR1 is KGHSH and CDR2 LQKENI.

For this clone: This specimen includes other DNA sequences encoding the same CDR3. The rearrangement uses TRBV18 and TRBJ2-5; D uncertain. Germline V gene sequence: CDR1 KGHSH, CDR2 LQKENI. Trimming took off 0 bases at V and 1 base at J, with 3 bases between the two ends. The CDR3 consists of 13 residues. The chain's CDR3 is CASSPPTQETQYF. CDR3 bases: TGTGCCAGCTCACCACCGACCCAAGAGACCCAGTACTTC.

The chain combines TRBV6-6 with TRBJ2-7; possible D gene TRBD2, 7 bases. CDR1 and CDR2 (germline): MNHNY, SVGAGI (reference sequence). The CDR3 is 12 amino acids. V lost 6 bases to trimming and J lost 6 bases, with 12 bases between them. CDR3 protein: CASSLGGGEQYF. In DNA, the CDR3 is TGTGCCAGCAGCTTAGGGGGGGGCGAGCAGTACTTC.

This clone was recorded only once. The CDR3 sequence is CASSMLRGDTQYF. The CDR3 region has the DNA TGTGCCAGTAGTATGCTCAGGGGAGATACGCAGTATTTT. The chain combines TRBV19 with TRBJ2-3; a possible D gene is TRBD1 (6 bases). The CDR3 consists of 13 residues. V gave up 3 bases and J gave up 5 bases, with 9 bases separating them. Looked up from germline, CDR1 is LNHDA and CDR2 is SQIVND (reference sequence).

The genes are TRBV2 and TRBJ2-5; 9 bases agree with TRBD2. V lost 6 bases, J lost 4 bases, and 12 bases stayed unmatched. This CDR3 is built from 16 residues. Germline lookup yields CDR1 SNHLY and CDR2 FYNNEI. The CDR3 DNA is TGTGCCAGCAGCGACCTCCTCAGCGGGGGGTCAGAGACCCAGTACTTC. Protein product: CASSDLLSGGSETQYF.

V and J are TRBV11-2 and TRBJ1-1; 7 bases fit TRBD1. The CDR3 totals 17 residues. Germline V gene data show CDR1 as SGHAT and CDR2 as FQNNGV. Unmatched junction bases numbered 13, after V lost 5 bases and J lost 1 base. CDR3 DNA: TGTGCCAGCAGCACCCAATCAATAGGGACAGAGAACACTGAAGCTTTCTTT. Protein product: CASSTQSIGTENTEAFF.

As concerns this clone: At one boundary the junction diverges from the germline segment, which might be a read error. This chain links TRBV19 with TRBJ1-2; a weak D match, TRBD1 (6 bases). Germline values: CDR1 LNHDA, CDR2 SQIVND (reference sequence). This CDR3 is 18 amino acids long. CDR3 DNA sequence: TGTGCCAGTCGTATAGTAGGGCCGGGGGCCCGGGCGAACTATGGCTACACCTTC. It translates to CASRIVGPGARANYGYTF.

The chain couples TRBV6-1 to TRBJ2-3; 9 bases agree with TRBD2. V gave up 7 bases and J gave up 6 bases; unmatched junction bases: 8. CDR1 is MNHNS, CDR2 SASEGT, per germline. The CDR3 has 14 residues. Written as DNA, the CDR3 is TGTGCCAGCATCCGGGCGGGGGGGGTGGATACGCAGTATTTT. Encoded protein: CASIRAGGVDTQYF.

The gene calls are TRBV5-5 and TRBJ2-3, with D uncertain. The CDR3 extends over 15 amino acids. Trimming took 4 bases from V and 0 from J, leaving 12 bases between them. The germline gives CDR1 SGHKS, CDR2 YYEKEE (reference sequence). CDR3 bases: TGTGCCAGCAGCGCGGTATTGCCTAGCACAGATACGCAGTATTTT. Its protein product is CASSAVLPSTDTQYF. Supplemented by reference TRBV5-5 and TRBJ2-3, the full variable domain reads DAGVTQSPTHLIKTRGQQVTLRCSPISGHKSVSWYQQVLGQGPQFIFQYYEKEERGRGNFPDRFSARQFPNYSSELNVNALLLGDSALYLCASSAVLPSTDTQYFGPGTRLTVL.

The gene calls are TRBV9 and TRBJ2-4; D perhaps matches TRBD2 (5 bases). The CDR3 sequence is 14 residues long. The germline gives CDR1 SGDLS, CDR2 YYNGEE. Trimming stripped 0 bases from V and 4 bases from J, with 8 bases between. The CDR3 here is CASSVERVKNIQYF. Here the CDR3 DNA reads TGTGCCAGCAGCGTAGAGAGGGTTAAAAACATTCAGTACTTC.

This chain uses TRBV18 with TRBJ2-1, with D possibly TRBD2 on 7 matching bases. The CDR3 loop spans 13 amino acids. V lost 8 bases, J lost 8 bases, and 16 bases lay in between. Per germline, CDR1 KGHSH and CDR2 LQKENI. The DNA for the CDR3 is TGTGCCAGCCGGGGGGCTTCAAGTGATGAGCAGTTCTTC. Translated: CASRGASSDEQFF.

The chain employs TRBV7-2 and TRBJ2-7; weak D call: TRBD2 (6 bases). Germline V CDR1 and CDR2: SGHTA, FQGNSA. This CDR3 spans 18 amino acids. V lost 5 bases and J lost 0, with 23 bases in between. CDR3 sequence: CASSLIGMGQGLSYEQYF. The CDR3 DNA reads as TGTGCCAGCAGCCTAATAGGTATGGGGCAGGGACTCTCCTACGAGCAGTACTTC. The whole variable domain, filled in from reference TRBV7-2 and TRBJ2-7, reads GAGVSQSPSNKVTEKGKDVELRCDPISGHTALYWYRQSLGQGLEFLIYFQGNSAPDKSGLPSDRFSAERTGGSVSTLTIQRTQQEDSAVYLCASSLIGMGQGLSYEQYFGPGTRLTVT.

This clone was seen a single time. The chain is built from TRBV19 and TRBJ2-3; D call uncertain. The V gene's germline CDR1 is LNHDA and CDR2 SQIVND (reference sequence). This CDR3 region has 13 residues. The V and J ends lost 3 bases and 4 bases respectively, with 8 bases between them. CDR3 protein: CASSIWNSDTQYF. The CDR3 nucleotides are TGTGCCAGTAGTATCTGGAATTCAGATACGCAGTATTTT.

The chain links TRBV10-1 to TRBJ2-3, with D perhaps being TRBD1 or TRBD2 (6 bases each). Germline assignment: CDR1 WNHNN and CDR2 SYGVQD (reference sequence). V was shortened by 0 bases and J by 3 bases, with 13 bases between the two germline ends. This CDR3 region has 16 residues. CDR3 sequence reads: CASSESFTGRTDTQYF. The CDR3 coding sequence is TGCGCCAGCAGTGAGTCATTCACAGGGAGGACAGATACGCAGTATTTT.

This sequence joins TRBV11-3 and TRBJ2-7; D gene unclear. The germline V gene has CDR1 SGHNT and CDR2 YENEEA. This CDR3 has 13 amino acids. V lost 4 bases to trimming and J lost 3 bases, with 10 bases between them. CDR3: CASSSPPGYEQYF. CDR3 in DNA: TGTGCCAGCAGCTCCCCTCCAGGCTACGAGCAGTACTTC.

The chain recombines TRBV19 with TRBJ2-2; D call uncertain. The germline gives CDR1 LNHDA, CDR2 SQIVND (reference sequence). V lost 2 bases, J lost 2 bases, and 9 bases lay in between. The CDR3 spans 15 residues. CDR3 coding DNA: TGTGCCAGTAGTATATTATCACTAAACACCGGGGAGCTGTTTTTT. Protein: CASSILSLNTGELFF.

The chain couples TRBV20-1 to TRBJ1-1; unclear D gene. Germline V gene data show CDR1 as DFQATT and CDR2 as SNEGSKA (reference sequence). The CDR3 length is 11 residues. The V end was cut by 3 bases, the J end by 6 bases, with 8 bases between. The CDR3 DNA reads TGCAGTGCTAGGTTGGGGTCTGAAGCTTTCTTT. Its protein is CSARLGSEAFF.

The chain employs TRBV5-1 and TRBJ1-3; no reliable D call. Germline V lookup: CDR1 SGHRS, CDR2 YFSETQ. The V end lost 4 bases, the J end lost 2 bases, and 16 bases lay between the germline ends. The CDR3 has 16 residues. CDR3 sequence: CASSPFSRSAGNTIYF. In DNA form, the CDR3 reads TGCGCCAGCAGCCCCTTCTCGCGAAGCGCTGGAAACACCATATATTTT.

V is TRBV7-3 and J is TRBJ2-3; maybe TRBD2 (6 bases). V was trimmed by 2 bases and J by 0 bases, leaving 9 bases between them. The CDR3 runs to 15 residues. Germline V gene lookup returns CDR1 SGHTA and CDR2 FQGTGA. Here the CDR3 reads CASSLASGSTDTQYF. The CDR3 nucleotides read TGTGCCAGCAGCTTAGCCAGCGGGAGCACAGATACGCAGTATTTT.

The genes are TRBV19 and TRBJ2-5; TRBD2 matches at 8 bases. CDR3 length: 12 residues. CDR1 is LNHDA and CDR2 is SQIVND in the germline V gene (reference sequence). V was pared by 11 bases and J by 4 bases, with 6 bases of the junction left unmatched. The CDR3 DNA sequence: TGTGCCTTTCGGGAGGGTCGAGAGACCCAGTACTTC. As protein: CAFREGRETQYF. Drawing the rest from reference TRBV19 and TRBJ2-5, the complete variable domain is DGGITQSPKYLFRKEGQNVTLSCEQNLNHDAMYWYRQDPGQGLRLIYYSQIVNDFQKGDIAEGYSVSREKKESFPLTVTSAQKNPTAFYLCAFREGRETQYFGPGTRLLVL.

The chain is built from TRBV5-8 and TRBJ1-5, with D unclear. Germline V CDR1 and CDR2: SGHTS, YDEGEE. The CDR3 covers 16 residues. With 4 bases removed from V and 1 base from J, the gap between germline ends came to 15 bases. The CDR3 spells CASSPTREMSNQPQHF. The CDR3 DNA reads as TGTGCCAGCAGCCCAACAAGGGAAATGAGCAATCAGCCCCAGCATTTT.

Here the CDR3 reads CASRGVWNSPLHF. The CDR3 DNA is TGTGCCAGCAGGGGGGTGTGGAATTCACCCCTCCACTTT. The chain combines TRBV7-8 with TRBJ1-6; a weak D match, TRBD1 (5 bases). Germline-derived CDR1 and CDR2 are SGHVS and FQNEAQ. The CDR3 loop spans 13 amino acids. V lost 6 bases and J lost 7, with 10 bases in between. Combining the CDR3 with reference TRBV7-8 and TRBJ1-6 gives the whole variable domain GAGVSQSPRYKVAKRGQDVALRCDPISGHVSLFWYQQALGQGPEFLTYFQNEAQLDKSGLPSDRFFAERPEGSVSTLKIQRTQQEDSAVYLCASRGVWNSPLHFGNGTRLTVT.

This clone was detected a few times. The gene calls are TRBV5-1 and TRBJ1-6; no firm D call. Germline lookup yields CDR1 SGHRS and CDR2 YFSETQ. This CDR3 has 15 residues. Trimming removed 0 bases at V and 5 bases at J, with 9 bases between. CDR3 protein: CASSLDGRNNSPLHF. The CDR3 DNA reads as TGCGCCAGCAGCTTGGACGGGCGTAATAATTCACCCCTCCACTTT.

In DNA form, the CDR3 reads TGTGCCAGCAGCCCCCGCGGCGGGCATCAGCCCCAGCATTTT. As protein: CASSPRGGHQPQHF. The chain couples TRBV27 to TRBJ1-5; D gene uncertain. The ends were cut back, 6 bases at V and 5 bases at J, with 14 bases in the middle. CDR1 MNHEY and CDR2 SMNVEV come from the germline V gene (reference sequence). This CDR3 spans 14 amino acids.

The chain joins TRBV5-1 to TRBJ1-2; maybe TRBD1 (5 bases). The V gene lost 1 base and the J gene lost 3 bases, with 13 bases spanning the gap. The CDR3 contains 15 residues. Germline V gene data show CDR1 as SGHRS and CDR2 as YFSETQ. CDR3 nucleotides: TGCGCCAGCAGCTTGTGGGGGGAAACGGACTATGGCTACACCTTC. Protein sequence: CASSLWGETDYGYTF. The entire variable domain, with the rest obtained from reference TRBV5-1 and TRBJ1-2, is as follows: KAGVTQTPRYLIKTRGQQVTLSCSPISGHRSVSWYQQTPGQGLQFLFEYFSETQRNKGNFPGRFSGRQFSNSRSEMNVSTLELGDSALYLCASSLWGETDYGYTFGSGTRLTVV.

The chain employs TRBV6-5 and TRBJ1-4; no definite D call. V shed 4 bases and J shed 7 bases, with 7 bases lying between them. Germline-derived CDR1 and CDR2 are MNHEY and SVGAGI. The CDR3 is 12 residues long. CDR3 sequence (DNA): TGTGCCAGCAGTTCTCCGGGTGAAAAACTGTTTTTT. Amino acids: CASSSPGEKLFF.

V usage is TRBV6-1 and J usage is TRBJ1-1; TRBD1 matches 9 bases. The CDR3 is 12 amino acids. Looked up from germline, CDR1 is MNHNS and CDR2 is SASEGT. V lost 8 bases to trimming and J lost 6 bases; unmatched junction nucleotides: 4. The CDR3 loop reads CASSTGGAEAFF. In nucleotides, the CDR3 is TGTGCCAGCTCTACAGGGGGCGCTGAAGCTTTCTTT.

The chain uses TRBV18 and TRBJ1-4, with 8 bases fitting TRBD1. The V segment lost 3 bases and the J segment 7 bases; nucleotides outside the gene matches: 4. Germline CDR1 KGHSH, CDR2 LQKENI. The CDR3 has 14 residues. The CDR3 spells CASSPDRVSEKLFF. The DNA of the CDR3 is TGTGCCAGCTCACCGGACAGGGTGAGTGAAAAACTGTTTTTT.

The V gene is TRBV9, the J gene TRBJ2-1; D may be TRBD2 (6 bases). The CDR3 consists of 14 residues. V was trimmed by 4 bases and J by 7 bases, leaving 15 bases between them. Germline lookup yields CDR1 SGDLS and CDR2 YYNGEE. CDR3 DNA: TGTGCCAGCAGCCCCTCTACTGGGGGGAATGAGCAGTTCTTC. This sequence encodes CASSPSTGGNEQFF.

This chain connects TRBV28 to TRBJ2-2; D is ambiguous. In germline, CDR1 is MDHEN, CDR2 SYDVKM. The CDR3 has 13 residues. The V end was cut by 7 bases, the J end by 4 bases, with 10 bases between. DNA of the CDR3: TGTGCCAGCAATCAAGAAATCACCGGGGAGCTGTTTTTT. This encodes CASNQEITGELFF.